One and the same sample provided the 20 T cell receptor beta chains below, sequenced in a study of PD-1 blockade in classical Hodgkin lymphoma. Here immunoSEQ multiplex PCR was the method, and the copy in TCRdb shows in-frame clones only, minus some. The sample lists about 27,000 clones, under 85% seen once, with about 32% in the top ten. Brentuximab vedotin exposure varied, and every patient relapsed after autologous stem cell transplantation. This specimen was peripheral blood mononuclear cells (PBMCs), taken before the second cycle of nivolumab. The source of these receptors is a human donor with classical Hodgkin lymphoma.

This chain uses TRBV28 with TRBJ1-1, with D possibly matching TRBD1 (6 bases). The CDR3 runs 16 residues. CDR1 is MDHEN, CDR2 SYDVKM, per germline. Trimming removed 6 bases from V and 3 bases from J, with 20 bases in between. CDR3 in DNA: TGTGCCAGCAGGGACCACAGGGAAGGACGTGACACTGAAGCTTTCTTT. Translation: CASRDHREGRDTEAFF.

This clone showed up just once. DNA of the CDR3: TGTGCCAGCAGCTTACAGGGGGTGAACTATGGCTACACCTTC. Protein product: CASSLQGVNYGYTF. V gene TRBV7-9 combines with J gene TRBJ1-2; 7 bases line up with TRBD1. Germline CDR1 is SEHNR and CDR2 is FQNEAQ (reference sequence). V lost 2 bases to trimming and J lost 2 bases; unmatched junction nucleotides: 2. CDR3 length equals 14 residues.

This clone appeared once. The chain couples TRBV4-3 to TRBJ2-3; TRBD2 matches at 8 bases. The trim removed 0 bases at V and 3 bases at J, leaving 11 bases unmatched. Germline V gives CDR1 LGHNA, CDR2 YSLEER. This CDR3 comprises 18 residues. The CDR3 DNA is TGCGCCAGCAGCCAAGATTCAGGGGAGCGGGGGCCTACAGATACGCAGTATTTT. Translating it yields CASSQDSGERGPTDTQYF.

In this sample, this clone turned up a few times. This chain links TRBV7-7 with TRBJ2-5, with TRBD1 as a possible D gene (5 bases). Per the germline V gene, CDR1 is SSHAT and CDR2 is FNYEAQ (reference sequence). With 5 bases removed from V and 5 bases from J, the gap between germline ends came to 12 bases. This CDR3 region has 13 residues. The CDR3 nucleotides are TGTGCCAGCAGCCTCGGACATGCGGAGACCCAGTACTTC. This sequence encodes CASSLGHAETQYF.

The chain has TRBV9 and TRBJ1-3; D ambiguous. The CDR3 has 15 amino acids. Trimming cost V 5 bases and J 2 bases, with 14 bases left between them. Germline CDR1 reads SGDLS; CDR2 reads YYNGEE. The CDR3 protein is CASSKERWPGNTIYF. For the CDR3, the DNA is TGTGCCAGCAGTAAGGAACGTTGGCCTGGAAACACCATATATTTT.

The gene calls are TRBV18 and TRBJ1-1; 9 bases are shared with TRBD1. Germline V CDR1 and CDR2: KGHSH, LQKENI. V was clipped by 6 bases and J by 1 base; unmatched bases: 9. There are 16 residues in the CDR3. The DNA of the CDR3 is TGTGCCAGCTCCCTATTCTGGGACAGGGAGAACACTGAAGCTTTCTTT. As protein: CASSLFWDRENTEAFF.

The chain has TRBV29-1 and TRBJ2-7; TRBD1 aligns across 9 bases. The CDR3 contains 12 residues. Germline-derived CDR1 and CDR2 are SQVTM and ANQGSEA. V shed 6 bases and J 3 bases; nucleotides not matched to a gene: 3. CDR3 sequence: CSVGGQGYEQYF. CDR3 coding DNA: TGCAGCGTGGGGGGACAGGGCTACGAGCAGTACTTC.

J is TRBJ1-1 and V is TRBV7-9; D is uncertain. The CDR3 runs to 14 residues. Germline loops: CDR1 SEHNR, CDR2 FQNEAQ (reference sequence). Trimming removed 3 bases at V and 6 bases at J, with 14 bases between. The CDR3 region has the DNA TGTGCCAGCAGCTTCGGCGGGTTGGGCGCTGAAGCTTTCTTT. The encoded protein is CASSFGGLGAEAFF.

In DNA form, the CDR3 reads TGTGCCAGCAGCTTAGGTCCAGCGGGGGGGCCTATCGTTACGCAGTATTTT. Its translation: CASSLGPAGGPIVTQYF. The chain combines TRBV7-3 with TRBJ2-3; TRBD2 agrees at 10 bases. Germline V gene lookup returns CDR1 SGHTA and CDR2 FQGTGA. Trimming took 2 bases from V and 8 from J; bases not matched to a gene: 13. This CDR3 comprises 17 residues.

For this clone: The same CDR3 arises from other DNA sequences in this sample as well. V is TRBV7-9 and J is TRBJ1-1, with D possibly being TRBD1 (6 bases). The CDR3 is 12 residues long. Between the trimmed V and J ends, which lost 5 bases and 8 bases, there was a span of 12 bases. Germline V CDR1 and CDR2: SEHNR, FQNEAQ (reference sequence). The CDR3 here is CASSTQGPEAFF. The CDR3 DNA reads TGTGCCAGCAGCACACAGGGCCCGGAAGCTTTCTTT.

The chain carries TRBV27 and TRBJ2-7, with 8 positions matching TRBD1. V lost 6 bases and J lost 5; bases outside the gene matches: 6. This CDR3 is 13 amino acids long. Germline V lookup: CDR1 MNHEY, CDR2 SMNVEV (reference sequence). The DNA for the CDR3 is TGTGCCAGCAGCAGGACAGGGAACCACGAGCAGTACTTC. Translating it yields CASSRTGNHEQYF.

CDR3 sequence: CASSQDRYDTQYF. DNA for the CDR3: TGCGCCAGCAGCCAAGATCGCTACGATACGCAGTATTTT. The chain carries TRBV4-3 and TRBJ2-3; D is ambiguous. The V end was cut by 0 bases, the J end by 6 bases, with 7 bases between. CDR1 is LGHNA and CDR2 is YSLEER in the germline V gene. The CDR3 totals 13 residues.

This clone was seen once. The chain is built from TRBV28 and TRBJ1-2; TRBD1 is a possible D gene (6 bases). Germline V gene sequence: CDR1 MDHEN, CDR2 SYDVKM. V dropped 10 bases and J dropped 4 bases, with 16 bases sitting between them. CDR3 length: 13 amino acids. CDR3 in amino acids: CAIGEGVRYGYTF. In nucleotides, the CDR3 is TGTGCCATAGGTGAGGGGGTACGCTATGGCTACACCTTC.

The CDR3 protein is CASVGTGGPNEQFF. The CDR3 DNA reads as TGTGCCAGCGTCGGGACAGGAGGACCCAATGAGCAGTTCTTC. The chain links TRBV27 to TRBJ2-1; TRBD1 aligns across 8 bases. This CDR3 contains 14 residues. CDR1 is MNHEY and CDR2 is SMNVEV in the germline V gene (reference sequence). J gave up 6 bases and V 8 bases, and 9 bases lay outside the gene matches.

The chain recombines TRBV29-1 with TRBJ1-2, with 7 bases matching TRBD1. This CDR3 region has 12 residues. CDR1 is SQVTM and CDR2 is ANQGSEA in the germline V gene. V shed 4 bases, J shed 8 bases, and the junction held 7 bases outside the gene matches. CDR3 loop: CSVVKGAGGYTF. The CDR3 DNA reads TGCAGCGTTGTGAAGGGGGCGGGGGGCTACACCTTC.

Comment on this clone: This same CDR3 is encoded by further DNA sequences in the sample. The chain recombines TRBV19 with TRBJ1-1; unclear D gene. Germline assignment: CDR1 LNHDA and CDR2 SQIVND (reference sequence). This CDR3 comprises 14 residues. V lost 3 bases and J lost 0, with 8 bases in between. CDR3 region: CASSIPGVNTEAFF. CDR3 DNA: TGTGCCAGTAGTATCCCTGGGGTGAACACTGAAGCTTTCTTT.

This clone was recorded only once. The chain joins TRBV6-1 to TRBJ2-3, with TRBD2 as a possible D gene (5 bases). Trimming took off 6 bases at V and 4 bases at J, with 8 bases between the two ends. This CDR3 comprises 12 residues. From germline, CDR1 is MNHNS and CDR2 SASEGT. The CDR3 sequence is CASRDGADTQYF. The CDR3 nucleotides are TGTGCCAGCAGGGACGGGGCAGATACGCAGTATTTT.

This chain uses TRBV2 with TRBJ1-4; D is uncertain. Germline values: CDR1 SNHLY, CDR2 FYNNEI. The length of the CDR3 is 14 residues. With 3 bases removed from V and 8 bases from J, the gap between germline ends came to 13 bases. The CDR3 bases are TGTGCCAGCAGTGACCCCCGATTTCGGGAAAAACTGTTTTTT. Translated, it gives CASSDPRFREKLFF.

The rearrangement links TRBV12-5 to TRBJ2-7; D unresolved. V was cut by 5 bases and J by 4 bases, with 3 bases left in between. Germline CDR1 is LGHNT and CDR2 is FRNRAP. CDR3 length: 10 amino acids. CDR3 nucleotides: TGTGCTAGTGGTCTATACGAGCAGTACTTC. It encodes CASGLYEQYF.

This clone was observed a few times. The chain is built from TRBV2 and TRBJ1-1, with D possibly matching TRBD1 (6 bases). V shed 6 bases and J shed 5 bases, with 16 bases lying between them. CDR3 length: 14 residues. Germline-derived CDR1 and CDR2 are SNHLY and FYNNEI. CDR3 nucleotides: TGTGCCAGCAGAGGGACACTAGTAGAGACTGAAGCTTTCTTT. It translates to CASRGTLVETEAFF.